This TCR beta chain was obtained from a study of OX40 agonist ivuxolimab in advanced cancers. At the level of the whole study: Ivuxolimab was a fully human IgG2 agonistic monoclonal antibody targeting the costimulatory receptor OX40 (CD134). Patients were allowed to have had prior anti-PD-1, anti-PD-L1 or anti-CTLA-4 therapy, and 30% to 40% of the dose-escalation patients had been treated with checkpoint inhibitors. Peripheral TCRbeta sequencing was intended to test whether TCR sequence diversity was altered and clonal T-cell expansion was caused by ivuxolimab. Of the roughly 50 dose-escalation patients, hepatocellular carcinoma was present in around 20, melanoma in around 15, renal cell carcinoma in 9 and head and neck cancer in 9. Partial responses occurred in three dose-escalation patients: two with cutaneous melanoma and one with hepatocellular carcinoma. A male proportion of nearly 85% and a mean age of roughly 58 years, ranging from roughly 23 to 85, were recorded for the dose-escalation cohort. Intravenous ivuxolimab was administered to patients every 2 weeks at six dose levels: 0.01, 0.1, 0.3, 1.5, 3 and 10 mg/kg. The paper covers the monotherapy dose-escalation part of the phase I ivuxolimab trial, which included N of about 50 patients. Results the study describes overall, beyond this receptor: The antigen specificity of the clonally expanded peripheral T cells was not determined. Low levels of normalized T-cell clonal expansion were also seen in some patients who did not respond. After ivuxolimab, expanded clones were on average more numerous among CD8+ T cells than among CD4+ T cells. At doses of 0.1 to 3.0 mg/kg, clonal expansion of both CD4+ and CD8+ blood T cells was observed from baseline to week 6. Partial responders in the 0.1-3.0 mg/kg groups had among the lowest normalized peripheral clonal expansion, especially among CD8+ T cells.

The CDR3 runs 17 residues from the cysteine to the phenylalanine. Left in the record is the CDR3 DNA by itself, 51 bases read in frame from the first base. On this clone itself: Its specific antigen is unknown. No much larger clone exists at a distance of one base, and base qualities are not known.

The trial excluded patients who had a history of autoimmune disease or were on systemic immunosuppression. Peripheral blood for TCR sequencing was collected from all dose cohorts at baseline, on cycle 4 day 1, and on cycle 7 day 1. Samples came from an open-label, multicenter, first-in-human phase I dose-escalation trial of ivuxolimab. Adults with locally advanced or metastatic melanoma, renal cell carcinoma, hepatocellular carcinoma or head and neck squamous cell carcinoma were enrolled in the trial. CD4+ and CD8+ T cells were sorted separately from peripheral blood before TCR sequencing. To sequence the TCRbeta CDR3 region, genomic DNA was isolated from the sorted cells. The immunoSEQ Assay was used for sequencing of TCRbeta CDR3 regions. TCRdb retrieved this table from immuneACCESS and kept in-frame rearrangements only. Not all clones are present; in checked studies, unresolved V genes account for under half, and no reason is known for the remainder. In all, the sample holds over 15,000 clones, and 83% of those were seen once. The ten largest make up 21% of the sample.

The input for sequencing was CD4+ or CD8+ T cells sorted from blood, taken in a trial of the OX40 agonist ivuxolimab. Recombination connected TRBV21-1 to TRBJ2-2; the D call of TRBD1 is as the table states it, not checked on the DNA. TRBV21-1 is marked as a pseudogene. The clonotype comes from an adult with an advanced solid tumor such as melanoma, head and neck, liver or kidney cancer. The DNA sequence follows: TGTGCCAGCACCAAAAGGGGGAACAGCCGGAACACCGGGGAGCTGTTTTTT. Translated, it reads CASTKRGNSRNTGELFF.